A selection of T cell receptor beta chains follows, all from one sample in a study of blood T cells in healthy people across ages. TCRdb re-called the 5' RACE reads through MiXCR, storing one row per CDR3 protein. The sample lists under 750,000 distinct CDR3 sequences; around 48% were seen once. The specimen sequenced was blood. The receptors shown here come from a man aged 80 or over in good health. Each CDR3 is given with its conserved first and last residue. The order of the fields is D gene, J gene, V gene, clone size, CDR3 DNA, CDR3 protein. The D gene is left open where the match is weak. The size of a clone is reported for some rows only, either as once, few or many, or as a class for expanded clones.

>TRBD2|TRBJ2-7|TRBV7-2|NA
TGTGCCAGCAGTTCTAGACTAGCGGGAGTCTACGAGCAGTACTTC
CASSSRLAGVYEQYF
>TRBD1|TRBJ2-3|TRBV7-2|NA
TGTGCCAGCAGCTTAGTCGGGACAGGGAGCACAGATACGCAGTATTTT
CASSLVGTGSTDTQYF
>NA|TRBJ2-3|TRBV5-1|few
TGCGCCAGCAGTAGACAGGCGGAAGATACGCAGTATTTT
CASSRQAEDTQYF
>NA|TRBJ2-7|TRBV6-6|many
TGTGCCAGCAGCGGGGGATACTACGAGCAGTACTTC
CASSGGYYEQYF
>NA|TRBJ1-1|TRBV7-9|NA
TGTGCCAGCATCAGGACTGCTTTGGGCACTGAAGCTTTCTTT
CASIRTALGTEAFF
>NA|TRBJ2-3|TRBV6-4|few
TGTGCCAGCAGTGACTCTTTAGTGGATACGCAGTATTTT
CASSDSLVDTQYF
>NA|TRBJ1-2|TRBV6-6|NA
TGTGCCAGCAGCCGTAGCGGGACATCATATGGCTACACCTTC
CASSRSGTSYGYTF
>TRBD2|TRBJ2-3|TRBV6-6|many
TGTGCCAGCAGTGCCGGGACTAGGCTAAGCGGGCCAGATACGCAGTATTTT
CASSAGTRLSGPDTQYF
>NA|TRBJ2-3|TRBV15|few
TGTGCCACCAGCAGATCCCGCCTCACAGATACGCAGTATTTT
CATSRSRLTDTQYF
>NA|TRBJ1-1|TRBV10-3|NA
TGTGCCATCAGAGGTGTGCTGGGAGAAGCTTTCTTT
CAIRGVLGEAFF
>TRBD1|TRBJ1-2|TRBV25-1|few
TGTGCCAGCAGCACCGGGGGGGGACAGGCCTATGGCTACACCTTC
CASSTGGGQAYGYTF
>TRBD2|TRBJ2-2|TRBV7-9|NA
TGTGCCAGCAGCTTAGTCACACGGGAGGACACCGGGGAGCTGTTTTTT
CASSLVTREDTGELFF
>TRBD2|TRBJ2-5|TRBV6-5|few
TGTGCCAGCAGTTACTCGAGGAGCGGGAGGGTGGGGGAGACCCAGTACTTC
CASSYSRSGRVGETQYF
>TRBD2|TRBJ2-1|TRBV6-5|many
TGTGCCAGCAGTTACCGAATGAGCGGGGATCTCTACAATGAGCAGTTCTTC
CASSYRMSGDLYNEQFF
>NA|TRBJ2-1|TRBV20-1|few
TGCAGTCCGGGACTTACGCGCGATGAGCAGTTCTTC
CSPGLTRDEQFF
>TRBD1|TRBJ1-5|TRBV6-2/TRBV6-3|NA
TGTGCCAGCAGGACCGGGACAGGGGGCCTCCGGACCCAGCATTTT
CASRTGTGGLRTQHF